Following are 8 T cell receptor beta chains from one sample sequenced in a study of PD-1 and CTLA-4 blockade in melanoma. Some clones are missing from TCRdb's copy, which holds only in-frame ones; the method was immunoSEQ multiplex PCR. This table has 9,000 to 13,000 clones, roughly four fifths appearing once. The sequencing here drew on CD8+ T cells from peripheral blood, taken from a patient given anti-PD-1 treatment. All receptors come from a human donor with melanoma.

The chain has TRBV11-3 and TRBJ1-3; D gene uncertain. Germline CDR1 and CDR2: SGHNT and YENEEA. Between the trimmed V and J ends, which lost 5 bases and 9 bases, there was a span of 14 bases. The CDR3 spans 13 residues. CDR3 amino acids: CASSATLRGTIYF. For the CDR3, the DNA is TGTGCCAGCAGCGCCACCCTCAGAGGCACCATATATTTT.

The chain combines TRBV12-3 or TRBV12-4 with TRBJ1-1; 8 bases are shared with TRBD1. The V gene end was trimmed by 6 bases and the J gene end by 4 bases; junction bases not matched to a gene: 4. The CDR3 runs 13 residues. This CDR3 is CASSLGQVTEAFF. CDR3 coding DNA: TGTGCCAGCAGCCTGGGACAGGTCACTGAAGCTTTCTTT.

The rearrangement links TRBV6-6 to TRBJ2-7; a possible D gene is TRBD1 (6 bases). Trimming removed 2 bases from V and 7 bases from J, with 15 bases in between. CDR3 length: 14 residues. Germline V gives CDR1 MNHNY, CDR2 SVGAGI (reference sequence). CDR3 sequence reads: CASSYQTGGREQYF. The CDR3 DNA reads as TGTGCCAGCAGTTACCAGACAGGAGGTCGGGAGCAGTACTTC.

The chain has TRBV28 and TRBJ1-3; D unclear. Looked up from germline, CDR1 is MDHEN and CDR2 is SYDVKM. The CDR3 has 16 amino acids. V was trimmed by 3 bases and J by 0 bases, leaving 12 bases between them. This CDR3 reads CASSLGNTLSGNTIYF. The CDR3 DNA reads TGTGCCAGCAGTTTGGGCAACACACTCTCTGGAAACACCATATATTTT.

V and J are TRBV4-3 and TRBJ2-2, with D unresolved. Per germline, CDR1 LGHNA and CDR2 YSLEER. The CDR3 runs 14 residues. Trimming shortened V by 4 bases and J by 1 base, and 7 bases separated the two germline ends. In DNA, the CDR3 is TGCGCCAGCAGCCCCTCGCAGAACACCGGGGAGCTGTTTTTT. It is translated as CASSPSQNTGELFF.

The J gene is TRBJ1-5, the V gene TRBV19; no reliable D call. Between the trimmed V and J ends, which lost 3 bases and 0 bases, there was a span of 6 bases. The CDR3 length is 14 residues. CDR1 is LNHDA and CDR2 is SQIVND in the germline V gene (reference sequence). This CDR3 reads CASSMQYSNQPQHF. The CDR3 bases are TGTGCCAGTAGTATGCAGTATAGCAATCAGCCCCAGCATTTT.

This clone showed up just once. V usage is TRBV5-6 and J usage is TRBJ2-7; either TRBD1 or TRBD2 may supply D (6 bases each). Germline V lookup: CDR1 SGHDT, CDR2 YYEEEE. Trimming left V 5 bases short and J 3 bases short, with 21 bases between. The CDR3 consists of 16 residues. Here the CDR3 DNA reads TGTGCCAGCAGTGGTCCCGGGGGCAGGGGTGGCTACGAGCAGTACTTC. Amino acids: CASSGPGGRGGYEQYF.

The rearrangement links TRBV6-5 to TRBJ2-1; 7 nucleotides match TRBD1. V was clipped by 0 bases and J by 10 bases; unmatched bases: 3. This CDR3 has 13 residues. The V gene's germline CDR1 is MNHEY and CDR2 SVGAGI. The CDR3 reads CASSYSTGYEQFF. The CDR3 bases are TGTGCCAGCAGTTACTCGACAGGGTACGAGCAGTTCTTC.